Reported below is one T cell receptor beta chain. Its antigen is currently unknown. Per the germline V gene, CDR1 is MDHEN and CDR2 is SYDVKM. After removal of 6 bases from V and 5 bases from J, the junction contained 9 bases not matched to a gene. The CDR3 loop spans 16 amino acids. The entry originates in a study of OX40 agonist ivuxolimab in advanced cancers. Across the whole study: Patients got intravenous ivuxolimab at 0.01 to 10 mg/kg every 2 weeks. Dose-escalation patients suffered from hepatocellular carcinoma, melanoma, renal cell or head and neck cancer.

Study-level points and caveats: Researchers did not establish what antigens the expanded peripheral T cells target.

Blood was sampled at baseline, cycle 4 day 1, and cycle 7 day 1. Produced via immunoSEQ multiplex PCR; TCRdb's table is partial and in-frame only. The sample has tens of thousands of clones, around 90% seen once; the top ten hold about 4.5%. The receptor was derived from an adult with an advanced solid tumor such as melanoma, head and neck, liver or kidney cancer. The J gene is TRBJ2-3, the V gene TRBV28; TRBD2 aligns across 12 bases. The input for sequencing was CD4+ or CD8+ T cells sorted from blood, taken in a trial of the OX40 agonist ivuxolimab. This chain's CDR3 is CASRPLAGGFLDTQYF. The CDR3 coding sequence is TGTGCCAGCAGGCCGCTAGCGGGAGGGTTCCTAGATACGCAGTATTTT.